The entry below gives a single TCR beta chain sequence along with its context. These data are taken from a study of long-term antiretroviral therapy in people with HIV. Version v3.0 of the immunoSEQ assay was performed at survey level. Method: immunoSEQ multiplex PCR; TCRdb's copy keeps in-frame clones and lacks some. The sample holds some 29,000 clones, 78% seen once. The receptor's source is a young man with HIV. The sample was unsorted PBMCs, taken 1.5 years before starting antiretroviral therapy.

The CDR3 coding sequence is TGTGCCAGCAGCTTAGTTAGGGCCGTAGCCAAAAACATTCAGTACTTC. This encodes CASSLVRAVAKNIQYF. The rearrangement links TRBV7-9 to TRBJ2-4; D uncertain. Looked up from germline, CDR1 is SEHNR and CDR2 is FQNEAQ (reference sequence). V lost 1 base and J lost 0, with 10 bases in between. The CDR3 sequence is 16 residues long. The variable domain in full, with the rest retrieved from reference TRBV7-9 and TRBJ2-4, is DTGVSQNPRHKITKRGQNVTFRCDPISEHNRLYWYRQTLGQGPEFLTYFQNEAQLEKSRLLSDRFSAERPKGSFSTLEIQRTEQGDSAMYLCASSLVRAVAKNIQYFGAGTRLSVL.